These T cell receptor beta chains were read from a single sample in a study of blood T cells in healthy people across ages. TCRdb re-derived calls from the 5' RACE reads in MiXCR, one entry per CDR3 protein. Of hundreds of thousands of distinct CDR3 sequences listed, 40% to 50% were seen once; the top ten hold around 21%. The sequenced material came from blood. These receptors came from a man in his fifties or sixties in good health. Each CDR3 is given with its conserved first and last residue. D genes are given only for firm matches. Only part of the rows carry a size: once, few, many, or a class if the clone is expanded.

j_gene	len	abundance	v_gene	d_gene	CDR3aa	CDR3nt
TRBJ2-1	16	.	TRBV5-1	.	CASSLSPAGSEGEQFF	TGCGCCAGCAGCTTGTCTCCCGCGGGGTCAGAGGGTGAGCAGTTCTTC
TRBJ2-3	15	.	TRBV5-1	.	CASSLAWGTADTQYF	TGCGCCAGCAGCTTGGCCTGGGGGACCGCAGATACGCAGTATTTT
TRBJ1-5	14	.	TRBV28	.	CASSEQGRKQPQHF	TGTGCCAGCAGTGAACAGGGCAGGAAGCAGCCCCAGCATTTT
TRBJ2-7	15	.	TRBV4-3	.	CASSQTTDSSYEQYF	TGCGCCAGCAGCCAAACGACGGACAGTTCCTACGAGCAGTACTTC
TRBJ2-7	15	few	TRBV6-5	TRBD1	CASSYAWTGSREQYF	TGTGCCAGCAGTTACGCCTGGACAGGATCTCGCGAGCAGTACTTC
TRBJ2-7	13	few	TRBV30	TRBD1	CAWSRDRGYEQYF	TGTGCCTGGAGCCGGGACAGGGGCTACGAGCAGTACTTC
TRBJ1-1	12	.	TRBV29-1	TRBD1	CSGRQGVSEAFF	TGCAGCGGTCGACAGGGGGTCTCTGAAGCTTTCTTT
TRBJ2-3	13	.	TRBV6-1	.	CASSEQERDTQYF	TGTGCCAGCAGTGAACAGGAGCGGGATACGCAGTATTTT
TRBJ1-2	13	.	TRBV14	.	CASSEGGFYGYTF	TGTGCCAGCAGTGAAGGGGGTTTCTATGGCTACACCTTC
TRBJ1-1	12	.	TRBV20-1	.	CSARIANTEAFF	TGCAGTGCTAGAATTGCGAACACTGAAGCTTTCTTT
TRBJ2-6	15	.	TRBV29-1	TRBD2	CSVSTGGSGANVLTF	TGCAGCGTTTCCACGGGGGGGTCGGGGGCCAACGTCCTGACTTTC
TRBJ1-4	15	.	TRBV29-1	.	CSVPLPGSTNEKLFF	TGCAGCGTTCCTCTCCCAGGGTCAACTAATGAAAAACTGTTTTTT
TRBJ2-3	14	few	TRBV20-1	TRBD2	CSAGTSGVRDTQYF	TGCAGTGCTGGGACTAGCGGGGTACGAGATACGCAGTATTTT
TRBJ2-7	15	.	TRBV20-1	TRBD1	CSARDLRQGAYEQYF	TGCAGTGCTAGAGATCTGAGACAGGGGGCCTACGAGCAGTACTTC
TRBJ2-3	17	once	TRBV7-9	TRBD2	CASSLRGASGGTDTQYF	TGTGCCAGCAGCTTAAGGGGAGCTAGCGGGGGCACAGATACGCAGTATTTT
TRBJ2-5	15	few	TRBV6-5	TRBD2	CASTLAGASPETQYF	TGTGCCAGCACTTTAGCGGGGGCCTCCCCAGAGACCCAGTACTTC
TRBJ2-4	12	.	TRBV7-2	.	CASSLDGGTRYF	TGTGCCAGCAGCTTGGATGGAGGGACCCGGTACTTC
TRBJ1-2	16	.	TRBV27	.	CASSFLGAGGNYGYTF	TGTGCCAGCAGTTTCCTAGGGGCTGGGGGTAACTATGGCTACACCTTC
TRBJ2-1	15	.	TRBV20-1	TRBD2	CSAPSWGTSDNEQFF	TGCAGTGCTCCTTCTTGGGGGACTAGCGACAATGAGCAGTTCTTC
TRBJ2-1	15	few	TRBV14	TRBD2	CARSHVAGGLNEQFF	TGTGCCAGAAGCCATGTAGCGGGGGGGCTCAATGAGCAGTTCTTC
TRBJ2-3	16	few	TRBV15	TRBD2	CATSEVAGRPSDTQYF	TGTGCCACCAGCGAGGTAGCGGGTCGGCCTTCAGATACGCAGTATTTT
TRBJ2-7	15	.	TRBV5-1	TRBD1	CASSDRDRTAYEQYF	TGCGCCAGCAGCGACCGGGACAGGACTGCCTACGAGCAGTACTTC
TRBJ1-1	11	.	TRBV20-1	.	CSADDNTEAFF	TGCAGTGCTGATGACAACACTGAAGCTTTCTTT